The T cell receptor beta chain under discussion was sequenced for a study of blood T cell repertoires in COVID-19. In the authors' workflow: Quantification of nucleated cells was approximated via reference gene primer amplification. Some clones are missing from TCRdb's copy, which holds only in-frame ones; the method was immunoSEQ multiplex PCR. Clone size and the V and J calls come from that table; the DNA yielded D and trimming. The sample has around 250,000 clones, 80% to 90% seen once. The source material was PBMCs or T cells enriched from blood (not recorded which). This TCR derives from a woman in her forties who had been exposed to COVID-19.

The CDR3 region is CASSLEAQGAGYTF. In DNA form, the CDR3 reads TGCGCCAGCAGCTTGGAGGCCCAGGGGGCAGGCTACACCTTC. V gene TRBV5-1 combines with J gene TRBJ1-2; 8 bases line up with TRBD1. Germline CDR1 reads SGHRS; CDR2 reads YFSETQ. This CDR3 is built from 14 residues. V lost 0 bases and J lost 8; bases outside the gene matches: 6.